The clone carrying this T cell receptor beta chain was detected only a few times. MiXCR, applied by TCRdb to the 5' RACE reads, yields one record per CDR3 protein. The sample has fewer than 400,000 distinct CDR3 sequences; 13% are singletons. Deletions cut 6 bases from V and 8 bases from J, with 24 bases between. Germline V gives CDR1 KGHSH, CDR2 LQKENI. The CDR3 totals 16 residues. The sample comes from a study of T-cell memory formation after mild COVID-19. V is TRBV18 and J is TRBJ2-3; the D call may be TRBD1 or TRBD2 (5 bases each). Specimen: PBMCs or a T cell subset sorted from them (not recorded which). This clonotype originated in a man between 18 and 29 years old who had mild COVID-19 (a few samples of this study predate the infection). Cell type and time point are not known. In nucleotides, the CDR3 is TGTGCCAGCTCTCCAGAGGGGTGGTACCGAGGTAGTACGCAGTATTTT. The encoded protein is CASSPEGWYRGSTQYF.